This TCR beta chain was identified during a study of PD-L1 blockade in urothelial cancer. Libraries were prepared by immunoSEQ multiplex PCR; TCRdb keeps only in-frame clonotypes and omits some of them. The table lists some 20,000 clones, 88% of them singletons. V lost 10 bases, J lost 7 bases, and 7 bases stayed unmatched. This CDR3 comprises 13 residues. Germline V gene sequence: CDR1 ENHRY, CDR2 SYGVKD. This clone turned up a few times. The sequence was collected from a man in his fifties with urothelial cancer. This chain connects TRBV10-3 to TRBJ2-1, with 10 bases aligning to TRBD2. The material was PBMCs, obtained around atezolizumab (anti-PD-L1) treatment. The CDR3 here is CATGTSDVNEQFF. Written as DNA, the CDR3 is TGTGCCACCGGGACTAGCGATGTAAATGAGCAGTTCTTC.